Listed below are T cell receptor beta chains from one sample, sequenced in a study of OX40 agonist ivuxolimab in advanced cancers. Method: immunoSEQ multiplex PCR; TCRdb's copy keeps in-frame clones and lacks some. Of 45,000 to 55,000 clones in the sample, roughly 84% are singletons; the top ten hold 1% to 1.3%. The starting material was CD4+ or CD8+ T cells sorted from blood, obtained in a trial of the OX40 agonist ivuxolimab. These receptors were taken from an adult with an advanced solid tumor such as melanoma, head and neck, liver or kidney cancer. Both conserved end residues are part of each CDR3. A D gene is named only where the DNA matches it firmly. Rows give clone size only sometimes, using once, few, many, or a class for an expanded clone.

d_call: TRBD1; clone_size: once; j_call: TRBJ1-2; v_call: TRBV28; cdr3_length: 16; cdr3_nt: TGTGCCAGCACTCCCCTGACAGGGGGGTTTCGGCATGGCTACACCTTC; cdr3_aa: CASTPLTGGFRHGYTF
d_call: TRBD2; clone_size: once; j_call: TRBJ2-3; v_call: TRBV25-1; cdr3_length: 17; cdr3_nt: TGTGCCAGCAGTGACCTCCGGGGAGCGGGGGGTAGAGATACGCAGTATTTT; cdr3_aa: CASSDLRGAGGRDTQYF
d_call: .; clone_size: .; j_call: TRBJ2-2; v_call: TRBV25-1; cdr3_length: 13; cdr3_nt: TGTGCCACCGCCCACACAAACACCGGGGAGCTGTTTTTT; cdr3_aa: CATAHTNTGELFF
d_call: .; clone_size: .; j_call: TRBJ2-7; v_call: TRBV5-4; cdr3_length: 14; cdr3_nt: TGTGCCAGCAGCCGCGGGACAGTCTCCTACGAGCAGTACTTC; cdr3_aa: CASSRGTVSYEQYF
d_call: .; clone_size: .; j_call: TRBJ2-1; v_call: TRBV9; cdr3_length: 13; cdr3_nt: TGTGCCAGCAGCGTAGCCCACGGTAATGAGCAGTTCTTC; cdr3_aa: CASSVAHGNEQFF
d_call: TRBD2; clone_size: .; j_call: TRBJ2-3; v_call: TRBV19; cdr3_length: 14; cdr3_nt: TGTGCCAGTAGTATTGGCGGGAGAGGAGATACGCAGTATTTT; cdr3_aa: CASSIGGRGDTQYF
d_call: .; clone_size: .; j_call: TRBJ1-4; v_call: TRBV5-4; cdr3_length: 17; cdr3_nt: TGTGCCAGCAGCTTACACCCTAGGACTGACCAAAATGAAAAACTGTTTTTT; cdr3_aa: CASSLHPRTDQNEKLFF
d_call: .; clone_size: .; j_call: TRBJ2-1; v_call: TRBV2; cdr3_length: 14; cdr3_nt: TGTGCCAGCACTGGGGGGTCGGCTCAAAATGAGCAGTTCTTC; cdr3_aa: CASTGGSAQNEQFF
d_call: .; clone_size: .; j_call: TRBJ1-4; v_call: TRBV14; cdr3_length: 16; cdr3_nt: TGTGCCAGCAGCCAAGAAAGATGGGGCACTAATGAAAAACTGTTTTTT; cdr3_aa: CASSQERWGTNEKLFF
d_call: TRBD2; clone_size: .; j_call: TRBJ2-1; v_call: TRBV11-2; cdr3_length: 17; cdr3_nt: TGTGCCAGCAGCTTCGGCCAATGGCGGGAGGCGGACAATGAGCAGTTCTTC; cdr3_aa: CASSFGQWREADNEQFF
d_call: TRBD2; clone_size: .; j_call: TRBJ2-7; v_call: TRBV18; cdr3_length: 18; cdr3_nt: TGTGCCAGCTCACCAGTCCGCCAGCCGGGACTAGCGCCCTACGAGCAGTACTTC; cdr3_aa: CASSPVRQPGLAPYEQYF
d_call: .; clone_size: .; j_call: TRBJ2-7; v_call: TRBV7-9; cdr3_length: 15; cdr3_nt: TGTGCCAGCCAGAGCTGGGACCAGAGCTCCTACGAGCAGTACTTC; cdr3_aa: CASQSWDQSSYEQYF
d_call: TRBD2; clone_size: .; j_call: TRBJ2-4; v_call: TRBV5-4; cdr3_length: 15; cdr3_nt: TGTGCCAGCAGCTGGGGAGGGACTAGGAGTAACATTCAGTACTTC; cdr3_aa: CASSWGGTRSNIQYF
d_call: TRBD2; clone_size: .; j_call: TRBJ2-7; v_call: TRBV13; cdr3_length: 15; cdr3_nt: TGTGCCAGCAGCTACGGACTAGCGGGGTCCTACGAGCAGTACTTC; cdr3_aa: CASSYGLAGSYEQYF
d_call: .; clone_size: .; j_call: TRBJ1-3; v_call: TRBV7-8; cdr3_length: 14; cdr3_nt: TGTGCCAGCACCTTGGGGGGCTCAGGAAACACCATATATTTT; cdr3_aa: CASTLGGSGNTIYF
d_call: TRBD1; clone_size: .; j_call: TRBJ1-2; v_call: TRBV5-4; cdr3_length: 14; cdr3_nt: TGTGCCAGCAGCCTTATCGGGACAGGCTATGGCTACACCTTC; cdr3_aa: CASSLIGTGYGYTF
d_call: TRBD1; clone_size: .; j_call: TRBJ1-4; v_call: TRBV5-8; cdr3_length: 15; cdr3_nt: TGTGCCAGCAGCTTAGACAGGGGGCGTGATGAAAAACTGTTTTTT; cdr3_aa: CASSLDRGRDEKLFF
d_call: TRBD2; clone_size: .; j_call: TRBJ2-3; v_call: TRBV27; cdr3_length: 16; cdr3_nt: TGTGCCAGCAGTTCGAGGAGCGGGACGCGCACAGATACGCAGTATTTT; cdr3_aa: CASSSRSGTRTDTQYF
d_call: .; clone_size: once; j_call: TRBJ2-5; v_call: TRBV5-4; cdr3_length: 14; cdr3_nt: TGTGCCAGCAGCTTGCCGGGGGCTAAAGAGACCCAGTACTTC; cdr3_aa: CASSLPGAKETQYF
d_call: .; clone_size: .; j_call: TRBJ2-5; v_call: TRBV7-3; cdr3_length: 14; cdr3_nt: TGTGCCAGCAGCTTGAGTAGGGCCTCAGAGACCCAGTACTTC; cdr3_aa: CASSLSRASETQYF
d_call: .; clone_size: .; j_call: TRBJ2-3; v_call: TRBV10-3; cdr3_length: 14; cdr3_nt: TGTGCCATTACCCTGGACAGAAGCACAGATACGCAGTATTTT; cdr3_aa: CAITLDRSTDTQYF
d_call: .; clone_size: .; j_call: TRBJ1-3; v_call: TRBV5-8; cdr3_length: 16; cdr3_nt: TGTGCCAGCAGCTTGGCCGTCAGGGACTCTGGAAACACCATATATTTT; cdr3_aa: CASSLAVRDSGNTIYF
d_call: .; clone_size: once; j_call: TRBJ2-3; v_call: TRBV21-1; cdr3_length: 18; cdr3_nt: TGTGCCAGCAGCAAAGCGCCGGGGGGGCCACTTGGCACAGATACGCAGTATTTT; cdr3_aa: CASSKAPGGPLGTDTQYF
d_call: .; clone_size: .; j_call: TRBJ1-1; v_call: TRBV7-9; cdr3_length: 13; cdr3_nt: TGTGCCAGCAGCCTTACTGTCGAGGCTGAAGCTTTCTTT; cdr3_aa: CASSLTVEAEAFF
d_call: TRBD1; clone_size: .; j_call: TRBJ1-5; v_call: TRBV5-5; cdr3_length: 16; cdr3_nt: TGTGCCAGCAGCTTGGTCGGACAGGGGGAAAGTCAGCCCCAGCATTTT; cdr3_aa: CASSLVGQGESQPQHF
d_call: TRBD2; clone_size: .; j_call: TRBJ2-5; v_call: TRBV4-3; cdr3_length: 15; cdr3_nt: TGCGCCAGCAGCCGAGGGACTAGCGGGGGAGAGACCCAGTACTTC; cdr3_aa: CASSRGTSGGETQYF
d_call: .; clone_size: .; j_call: TRBJ1-5; v_call: TRBV28; cdr3_length: 14; cdr3_nt: TGTGCCAGCAGTCGGGGACGTAGCAATCAGCCCCAGCATTTT; cdr3_aa: CASSRGRSNQPQHF
d_call: .; clone_size: once; j_call: TRBJ1-5; v_call: TRBV6-5; cdr3_length: 13; cdr3_nt: TGTGCCAGCAGTGCGACAGGCAATCAGCCCCAGCATTTT; cdr3_aa: CASSATGNQPQHF
d_call: TRBD2; clone_size: .; j_call: TRBJ2-1; v_call: TRBV7-8; cdr3_length: 15; cdr3_nt: TGTGCCAGCAGCCACGCGGGGGTTTCCTACAATGAGCAGTTCTTC; cdr3_aa: CASSHAGVSYNEQFF
d_call: .; clone_size: .; j_call: TRBJ1-2; v_call: TRBV30; cdr3_length: 12; cdr3_nt: TGTGCCTGCGCCGGGGACCGAAATGGCTACACCTTC; cdr3_aa: CACAGDRNGYTF
d_call: TRBD2; clone_size: .; j_call: TRBJ2-3; v_call: TRBV7-8; cdr3_length: 16; cdr3_nt: TGTGCCAGCAGCACGTATAGCGGGGATGGCACAGATACGCAGTATTTT; cdr3_aa: CASSTYSGDGTDTQYF
d_call: .; clone_size: .; j_call: TRBJ2-1; v_call: TRBV12-5; cdr3_length: 13; cdr3_nt: TGTGCTAGTGGTTTGGGGGGATACAATGAGCAGTTCTTC; cdr3_aa: CASGLGGYNEQFF
d_call: .; clone_size: once; j_call: TRBJ1-2; v_call: TRBV5-4; cdr3_length: 13; cdr3_nt: TGTGCCAGCAGCCACGAGGGTGGGGACGGCTACACCTTC; cdr3_aa: CASSHEGGDGYTF
d_call: TRBD2; clone_size: .; j_call: TRBJ2-2; v_call: TRBV7-2; cdr3_length: 16; cdr3_nt: TGTGCCAGCAGACGAGCGGGGGGGCAGGTCACCGGGGAGCTGTTTTTT; cdr3_aa: CASRRAGGQVTGELFF
d_call: TRBD2; clone_size: .; j_call: TRBJ2-1; v_call: TRBV10-1; cdr3_length: 15; cdr3_nt: TGCGCCGCTTGCCCCCTAGCGGGGGGATACAATGAGCAGTTCTTC; cdr3_aa: CAACPLAGGYNEQFF
d_call: .; clone_size: .; j_call: TRBJ1-5; v_call: TRBV19; cdr3_length: 15; cdr3_nt: TGTGCCAGTAACAAGGGGACACAGTTGGATCAGCCCCAGCATTTT; cdr3_aa: CASNKGTQLDQPQHF
d_call: .; clone_size: .; j_call: TRBJ1-2; v_call: TRBV2; cdr3_length: 14; cdr3_nt: TGTGCCAGCAGTCCAGAACAGGATGCAGGGGGCTACACCTTC; cdr3_aa: CASSPEQDAGGYTF
d_call: TRBD1; clone_size: .; j_call: TRBJ1-6; v_call: TRBV18; cdr3_length: 16; cdr3_nt: TGTGCCAGCTCACCCAGACAGGGTAAAGGGAATTCACCCCTCCACTTT; cdr3_aa: CASSPRQGKGNSPLHF
d_call: .; clone_size: .; j_call: TRBJ2-1; v_call: TRBV7-3; cdr3_length: 15; cdr3_nt: TGTGCCAGCAGCTCCAAAGTGGGACCCTACAATGAGCAGTTCTTC; cdr3_aa: CASSSKVGPYNEQFF
d_call: .; clone_size: few; j_call: TRBJ1-6; v_call: TRBV6-1; cdr3_length: 13; cdr3_nt: TGTGCCGGGCAACGTAACCATAATTCACCCCTCCACTTT; cdr3_aa: CAGQRNHNSPLHF
d_call: .; clone_size: .; j_call: TRBJ2-7; v_call: TRBV18; cdr3_length: 12; cdr3_nt: TGTGCCAGCTCACCACTTTCCGACGAGCAGTACTTC; cdr3_aa: CASSPLSDEQYF
d_call: TRBD1; clone_size: .; j_call: TRBJ2-1; v_call: TRBV7-6; cdr3_length: 14; cdr3_nt: TGTGCCAGCAGCCGCGGACAGGTCATCAATGAGCAGTTCTTC; cdr3_aa: CASSRGQVINEQFF